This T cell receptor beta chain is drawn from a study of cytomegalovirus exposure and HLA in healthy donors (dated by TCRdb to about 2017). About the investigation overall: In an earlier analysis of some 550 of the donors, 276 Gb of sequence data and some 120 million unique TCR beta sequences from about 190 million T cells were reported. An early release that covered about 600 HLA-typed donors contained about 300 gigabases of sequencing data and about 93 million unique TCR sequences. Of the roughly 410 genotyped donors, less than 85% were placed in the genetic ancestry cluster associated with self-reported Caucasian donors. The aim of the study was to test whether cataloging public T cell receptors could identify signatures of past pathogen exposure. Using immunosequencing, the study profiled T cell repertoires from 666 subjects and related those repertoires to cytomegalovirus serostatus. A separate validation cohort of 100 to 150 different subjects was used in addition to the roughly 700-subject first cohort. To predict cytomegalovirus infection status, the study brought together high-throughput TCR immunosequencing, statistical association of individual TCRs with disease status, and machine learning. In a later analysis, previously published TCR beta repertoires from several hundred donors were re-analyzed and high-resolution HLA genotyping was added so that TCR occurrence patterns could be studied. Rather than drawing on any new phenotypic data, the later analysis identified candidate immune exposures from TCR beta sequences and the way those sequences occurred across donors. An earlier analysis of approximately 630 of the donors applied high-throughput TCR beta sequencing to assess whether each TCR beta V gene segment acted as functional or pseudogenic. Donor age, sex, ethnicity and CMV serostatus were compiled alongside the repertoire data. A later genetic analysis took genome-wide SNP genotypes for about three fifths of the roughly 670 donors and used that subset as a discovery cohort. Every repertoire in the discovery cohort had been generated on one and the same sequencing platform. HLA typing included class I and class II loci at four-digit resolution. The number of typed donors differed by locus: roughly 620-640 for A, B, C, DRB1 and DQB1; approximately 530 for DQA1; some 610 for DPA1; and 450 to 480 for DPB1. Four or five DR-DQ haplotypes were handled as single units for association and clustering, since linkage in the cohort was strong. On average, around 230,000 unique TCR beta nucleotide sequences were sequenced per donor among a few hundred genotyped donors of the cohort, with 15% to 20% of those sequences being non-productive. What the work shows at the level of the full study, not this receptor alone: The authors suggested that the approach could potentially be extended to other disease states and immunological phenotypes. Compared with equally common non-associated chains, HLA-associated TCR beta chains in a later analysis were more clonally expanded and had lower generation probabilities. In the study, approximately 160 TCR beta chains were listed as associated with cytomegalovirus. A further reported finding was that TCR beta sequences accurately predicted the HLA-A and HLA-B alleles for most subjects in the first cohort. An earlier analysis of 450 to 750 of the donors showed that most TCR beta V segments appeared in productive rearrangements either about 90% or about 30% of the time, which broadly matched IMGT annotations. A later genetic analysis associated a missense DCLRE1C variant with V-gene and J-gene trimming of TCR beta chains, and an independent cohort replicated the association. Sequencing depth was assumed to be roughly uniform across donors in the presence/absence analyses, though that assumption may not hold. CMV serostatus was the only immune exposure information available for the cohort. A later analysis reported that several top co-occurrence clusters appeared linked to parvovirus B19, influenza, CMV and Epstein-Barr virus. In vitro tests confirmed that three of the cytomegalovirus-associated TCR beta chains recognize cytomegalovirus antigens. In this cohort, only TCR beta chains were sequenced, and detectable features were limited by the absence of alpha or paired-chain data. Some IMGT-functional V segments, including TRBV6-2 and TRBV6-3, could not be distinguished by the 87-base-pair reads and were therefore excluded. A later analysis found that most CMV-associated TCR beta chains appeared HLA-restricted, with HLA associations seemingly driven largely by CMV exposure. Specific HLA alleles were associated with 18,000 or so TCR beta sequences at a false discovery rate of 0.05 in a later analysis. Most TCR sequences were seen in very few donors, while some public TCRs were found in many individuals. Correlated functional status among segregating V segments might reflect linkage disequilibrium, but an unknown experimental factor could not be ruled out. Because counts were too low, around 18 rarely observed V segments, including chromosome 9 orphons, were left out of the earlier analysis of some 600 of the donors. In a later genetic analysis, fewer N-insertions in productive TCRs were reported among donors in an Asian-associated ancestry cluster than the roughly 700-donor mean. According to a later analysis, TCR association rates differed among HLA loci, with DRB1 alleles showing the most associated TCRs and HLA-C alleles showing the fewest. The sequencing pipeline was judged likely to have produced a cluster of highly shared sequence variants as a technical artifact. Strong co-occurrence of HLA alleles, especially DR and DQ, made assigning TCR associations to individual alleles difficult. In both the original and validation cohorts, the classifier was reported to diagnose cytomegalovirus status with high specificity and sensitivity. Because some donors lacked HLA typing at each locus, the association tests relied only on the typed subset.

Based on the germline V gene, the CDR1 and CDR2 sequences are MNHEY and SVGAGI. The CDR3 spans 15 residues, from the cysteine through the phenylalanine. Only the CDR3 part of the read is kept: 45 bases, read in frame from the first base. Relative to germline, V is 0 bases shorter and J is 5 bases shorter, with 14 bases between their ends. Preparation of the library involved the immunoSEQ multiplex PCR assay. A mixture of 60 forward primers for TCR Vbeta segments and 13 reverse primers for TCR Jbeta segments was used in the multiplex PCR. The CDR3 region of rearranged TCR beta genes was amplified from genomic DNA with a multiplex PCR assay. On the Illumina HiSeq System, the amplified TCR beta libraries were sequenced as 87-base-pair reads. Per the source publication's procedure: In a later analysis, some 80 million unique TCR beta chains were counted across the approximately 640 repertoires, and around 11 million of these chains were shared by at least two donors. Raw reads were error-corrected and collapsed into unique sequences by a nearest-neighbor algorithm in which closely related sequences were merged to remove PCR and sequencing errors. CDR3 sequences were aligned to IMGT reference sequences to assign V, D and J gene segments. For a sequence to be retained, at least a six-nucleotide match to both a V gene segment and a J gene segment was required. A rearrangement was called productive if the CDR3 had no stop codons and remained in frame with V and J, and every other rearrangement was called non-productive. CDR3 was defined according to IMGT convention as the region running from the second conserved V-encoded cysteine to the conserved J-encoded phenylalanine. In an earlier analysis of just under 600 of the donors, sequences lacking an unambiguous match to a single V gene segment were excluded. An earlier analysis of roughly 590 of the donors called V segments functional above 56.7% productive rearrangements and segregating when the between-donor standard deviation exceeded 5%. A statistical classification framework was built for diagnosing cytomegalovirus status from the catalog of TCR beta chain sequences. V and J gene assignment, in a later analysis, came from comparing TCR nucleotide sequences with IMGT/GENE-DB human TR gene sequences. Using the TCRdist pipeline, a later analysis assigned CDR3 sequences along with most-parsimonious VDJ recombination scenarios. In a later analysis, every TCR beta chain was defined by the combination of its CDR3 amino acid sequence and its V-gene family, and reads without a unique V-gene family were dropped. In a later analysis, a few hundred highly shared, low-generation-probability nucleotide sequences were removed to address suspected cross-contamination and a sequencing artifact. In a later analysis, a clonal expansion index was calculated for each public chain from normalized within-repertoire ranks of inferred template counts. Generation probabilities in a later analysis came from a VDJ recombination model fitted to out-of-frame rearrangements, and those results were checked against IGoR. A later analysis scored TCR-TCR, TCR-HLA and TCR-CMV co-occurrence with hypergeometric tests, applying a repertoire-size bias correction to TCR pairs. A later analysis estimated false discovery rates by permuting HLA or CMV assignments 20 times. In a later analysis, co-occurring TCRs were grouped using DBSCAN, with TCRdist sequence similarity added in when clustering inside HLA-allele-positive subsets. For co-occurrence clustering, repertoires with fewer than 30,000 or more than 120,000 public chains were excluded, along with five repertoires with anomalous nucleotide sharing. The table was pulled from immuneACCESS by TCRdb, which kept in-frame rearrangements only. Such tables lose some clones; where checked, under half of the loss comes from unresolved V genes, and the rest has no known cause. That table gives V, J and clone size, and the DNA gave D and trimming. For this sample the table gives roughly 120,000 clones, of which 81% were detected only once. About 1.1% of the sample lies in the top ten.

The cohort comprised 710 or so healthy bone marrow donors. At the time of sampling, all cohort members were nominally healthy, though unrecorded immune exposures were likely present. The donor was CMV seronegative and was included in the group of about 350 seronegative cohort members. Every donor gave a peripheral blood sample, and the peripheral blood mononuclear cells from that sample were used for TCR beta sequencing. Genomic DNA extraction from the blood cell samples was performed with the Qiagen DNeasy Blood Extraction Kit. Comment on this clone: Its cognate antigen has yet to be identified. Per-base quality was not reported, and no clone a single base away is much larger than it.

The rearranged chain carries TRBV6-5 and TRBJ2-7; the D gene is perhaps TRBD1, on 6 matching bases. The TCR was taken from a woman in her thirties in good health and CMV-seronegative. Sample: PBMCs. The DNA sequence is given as TGTGCCAGCAGTTACTCGTACAGGGTGAGCAACGAGCAGTACTTC. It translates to CASSYSYRVSNEQYF.